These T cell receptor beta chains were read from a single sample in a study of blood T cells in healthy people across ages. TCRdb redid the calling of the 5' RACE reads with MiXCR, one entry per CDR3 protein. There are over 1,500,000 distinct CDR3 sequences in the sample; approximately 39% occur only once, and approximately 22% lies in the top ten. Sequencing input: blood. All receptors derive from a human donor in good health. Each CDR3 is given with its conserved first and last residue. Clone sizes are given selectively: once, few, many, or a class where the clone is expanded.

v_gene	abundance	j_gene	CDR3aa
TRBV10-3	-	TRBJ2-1	CTISAGSSYNEQFF
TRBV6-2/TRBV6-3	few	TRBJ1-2	CASRESGQIKANYGYTF
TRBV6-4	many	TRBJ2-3	CASSAESGGADTQYF
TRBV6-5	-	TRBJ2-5	CASSYSGTSGGETQYF
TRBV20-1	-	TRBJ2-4	CSARKTSAHPIQYF
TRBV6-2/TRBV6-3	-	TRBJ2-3	CTSTPRGGGHTDTQYF
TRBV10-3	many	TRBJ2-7	CAISERGDHDQYF
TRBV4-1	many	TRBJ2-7	CASSQRSGTGPYEQYF
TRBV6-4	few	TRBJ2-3	CASSRRQGPTDTQYF
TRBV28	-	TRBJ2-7	CASRESGGPIASSYEQYF